This TCR beta chain is drawn from a study of T cell responses to AZD1222 COVID-19 vaccine. In this sample, this clone turned up a few times. This table comes from immunoSEQ multiplex PCR, and its TCRdb copy is limited to in-frame clones, with some not included. The data contain 130,000 to 150,000 clones, about 92% of them seen just once; the ten biggest clones take up 1.9%. The sequencing used peripheral blood, collected on day 0 of AZD1222 vaccination. The source is an adult in good health.

The CDR3 sequence: CASSPQPQAEAFF. CDR3 nucleotide sequence: TGTGCCAGCTCACCCCAACCTCAGGCTGAAGCTTTCTTT. The V and J genes are TRBV18 and TRBJ1-1; D gene ambiguous. The germline gives CDR1 KGHSH, CDR2 LQKENI. Trimming stripped 3 bases from V and 6 bases from J, with 11 bases between. The CDR3 is 13 residues long.